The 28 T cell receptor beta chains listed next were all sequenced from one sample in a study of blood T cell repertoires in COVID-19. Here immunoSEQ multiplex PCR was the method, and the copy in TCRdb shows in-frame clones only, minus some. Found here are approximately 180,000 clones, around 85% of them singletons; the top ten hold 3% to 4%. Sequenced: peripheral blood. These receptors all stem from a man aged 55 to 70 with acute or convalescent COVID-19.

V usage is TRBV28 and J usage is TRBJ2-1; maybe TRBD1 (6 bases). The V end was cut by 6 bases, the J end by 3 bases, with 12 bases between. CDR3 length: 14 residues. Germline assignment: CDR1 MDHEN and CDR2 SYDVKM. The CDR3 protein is CASRTGPHYNEQFF. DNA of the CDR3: TGTGCCAGCAGGACAGGACCTCACTACAATGAGCAGTTCTTC.

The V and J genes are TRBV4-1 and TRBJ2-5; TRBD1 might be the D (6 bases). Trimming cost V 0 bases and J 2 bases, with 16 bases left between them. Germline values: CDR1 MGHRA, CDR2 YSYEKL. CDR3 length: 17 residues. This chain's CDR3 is CASSQDKWAGVQETQYF. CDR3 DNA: TGCGCCAGCAGCCAAGATAAATGGGCAGGGGTGCAAGAGACCCAGTACTTC.

Here the CDR3 DNA reads TGTGCCAGCAAACGGAGGGGTACAGATACGCAGTATTTT. It translates to CASKRRGTDTQYF. The V and J genes are TRBV27 and TRBJ2-3; D may be TRBD2 (6 bases). Between the trimmed V and J ends, which lost 7 bases and 3 bases, there was a span of 11 bases. The CDR3 covers 13 residues. CDR1 and CDR2 from the germline V gene are MNHEY and SMNVEV (reference sequence).

CDR3: CASSVGQGNHEQYF. CDR3 nucleotide sequence: TGTGCCAGCAGCGTAGGGCAGGGCAACCACGAGCAGTACTTC. The chain joins TRBV9 to TRBJ2-7; D perhaps matches TRBD1 (5 bases). V dropped 0 bases and J dropped 5 bases, with 12 bases sitting between them. The germline gives CDR1 SGDLS, CDR2 YYNGEE. The CDR3 is 14 amino acids. Based on the CDR3 plus reference TRBV9 and TRBJ2-7, the full variable domain is DSGVTQTPKHLITATGQRVTLRCSPRSGDLSVYWYQQSLDQGLQFLIQYYNGEERAKGNILERFSAQQFPDLHSELNLSSLELGDSALYFCASSVGQGNHEQYFGPGTRLTVT.

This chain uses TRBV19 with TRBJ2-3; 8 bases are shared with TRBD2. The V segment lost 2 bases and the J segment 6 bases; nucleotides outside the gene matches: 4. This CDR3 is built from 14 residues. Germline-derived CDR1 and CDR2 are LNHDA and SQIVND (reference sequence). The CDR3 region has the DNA TGTGCCAGTAGTATAAGCGGGAGAAGGGATACGCAGTATTTT. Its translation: CASSISGRRDTQYF.

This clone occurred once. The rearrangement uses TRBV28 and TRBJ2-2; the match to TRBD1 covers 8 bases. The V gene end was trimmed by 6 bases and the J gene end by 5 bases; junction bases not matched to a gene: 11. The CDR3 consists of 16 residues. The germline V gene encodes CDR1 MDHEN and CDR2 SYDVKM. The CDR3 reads CASSSFDRGGTGELFF. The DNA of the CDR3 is TGTGCCAGCAGCTCGTTCGACAGGGGTGGGACCGGGGAGCTGTTTTTT.

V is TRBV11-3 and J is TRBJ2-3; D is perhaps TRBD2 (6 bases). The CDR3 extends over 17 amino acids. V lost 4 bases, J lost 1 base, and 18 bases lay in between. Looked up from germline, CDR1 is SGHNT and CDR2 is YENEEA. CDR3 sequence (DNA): TGTGCCAGCAGCTCAGGAGGAGGGGTTAGAGGCACAGATACGCAGTATTTT. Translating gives CASSSGGGVRGTDTQYF.

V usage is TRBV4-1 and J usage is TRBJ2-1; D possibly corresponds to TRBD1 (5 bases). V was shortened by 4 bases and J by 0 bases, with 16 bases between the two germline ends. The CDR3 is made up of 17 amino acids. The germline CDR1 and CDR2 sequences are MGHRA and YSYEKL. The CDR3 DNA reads TGCGCCAGCAGCCTTAGCCCCCAGGGTAGCTCCTACAATGAGCAGTTCTTC. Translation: CASSLSPQGSSYNEQFF.

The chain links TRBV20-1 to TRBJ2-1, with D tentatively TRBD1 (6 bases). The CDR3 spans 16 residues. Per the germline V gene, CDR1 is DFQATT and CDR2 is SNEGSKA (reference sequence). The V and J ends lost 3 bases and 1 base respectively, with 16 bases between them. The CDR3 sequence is CSASDLGQRSYNEQFF. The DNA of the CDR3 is TGCAGTGCTAGTGACCTCGGACAGAGGTCCTACAATGAGCAGTTCTTC.

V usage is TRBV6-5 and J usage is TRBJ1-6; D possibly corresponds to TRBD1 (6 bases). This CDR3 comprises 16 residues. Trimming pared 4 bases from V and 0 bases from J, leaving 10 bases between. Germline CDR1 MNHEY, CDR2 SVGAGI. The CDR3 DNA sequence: TGTGCCAGCAGTTTGGGGGCGAGCTCCTATAATTCACCCCTCCACTTT. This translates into CASSLGASSYNSPLHF.

The CDR3 sequence: CASSPTFAGGSSYEQYF. CDR3 sequence (DNA): TGTGCCAGCAGCCCAACATTCGCAGGGGGGAGCTCCTACGAGCAGTACTTC. The chain is built from TRBV9 and TRBJ2-7, with TRBD1 as a possible D gene (7 bases). The CDR3 spans 17 residues. The V gene's germline CDR1 is SGDLS and CDR2 YYNGEE. V was cut by 4 bases and J by 0 bases, with 20 bases left in between. The full variable domain, rest sourced from reference TRBV9 and TRBJ2-7, is DSGVTQTPKHLITATGQRVTLRCSPRSGDLSVYWYQQSLDQGLQFLIQYYNGEERAKGNILERFSAQQFPDLHSELNLSSLELGDSALYFCASSPTFAGGSSYEQYFGPGTRLTVT.

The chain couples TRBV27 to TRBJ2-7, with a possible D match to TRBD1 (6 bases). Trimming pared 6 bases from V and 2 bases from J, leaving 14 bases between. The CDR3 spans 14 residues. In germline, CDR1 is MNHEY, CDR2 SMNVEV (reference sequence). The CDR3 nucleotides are TGTGCCAGCAGGACGGGGACATCAACCTACGAGCAGTACTTC. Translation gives CASRTGTSTYEQYF.

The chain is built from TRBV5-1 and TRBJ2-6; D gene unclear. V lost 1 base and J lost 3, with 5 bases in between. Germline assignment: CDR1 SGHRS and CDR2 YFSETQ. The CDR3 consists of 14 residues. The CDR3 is CASSLYRGANVLTF. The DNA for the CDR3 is TGCGCCAGCAGCTTGTATCGTGGGGCCAACGTCCTGACTTTC.

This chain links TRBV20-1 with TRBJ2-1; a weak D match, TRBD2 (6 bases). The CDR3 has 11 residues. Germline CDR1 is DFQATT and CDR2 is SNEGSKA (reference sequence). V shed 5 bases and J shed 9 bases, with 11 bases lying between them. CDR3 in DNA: TGCAGTGCTCGGTCCGGGGGTGAGCAGTTCTTC. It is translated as CSARSGGEQFF.

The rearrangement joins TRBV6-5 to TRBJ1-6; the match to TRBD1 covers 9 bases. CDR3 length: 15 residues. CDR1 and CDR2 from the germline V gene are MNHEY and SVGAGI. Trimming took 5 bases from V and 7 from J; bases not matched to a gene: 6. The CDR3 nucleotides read TGTGCCAGCAGTCGAAGTGGGACAGGGAATTCACCCCTCCACTTT. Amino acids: CASSRSGTGNSPLHF.

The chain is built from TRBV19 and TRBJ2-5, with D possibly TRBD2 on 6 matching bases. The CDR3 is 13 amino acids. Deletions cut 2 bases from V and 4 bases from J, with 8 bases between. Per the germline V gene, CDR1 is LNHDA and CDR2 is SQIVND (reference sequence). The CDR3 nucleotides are TGTGCCAGTAGTATAATGGGGGGAGAGACCCAGTACTTC. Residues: CASSIMGGETQYF.

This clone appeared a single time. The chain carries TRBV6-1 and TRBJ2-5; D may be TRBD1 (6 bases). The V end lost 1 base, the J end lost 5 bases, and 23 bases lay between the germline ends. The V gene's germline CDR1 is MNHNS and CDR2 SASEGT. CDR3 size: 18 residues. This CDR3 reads CASSEVLVRGTFIETQYF. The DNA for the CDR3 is TGTGCCAGCAGTGAAGTCCTTGTGCGTGGGACATTTATTGAGACCCAGTACTTC.

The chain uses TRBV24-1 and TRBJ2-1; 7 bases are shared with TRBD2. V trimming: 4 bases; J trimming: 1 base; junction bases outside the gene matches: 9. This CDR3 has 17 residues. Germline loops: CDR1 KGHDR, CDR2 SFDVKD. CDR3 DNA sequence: TGTGCCACCAGTGAAACCACTAGCGCGGGATCCTACAATGAGCAGTTCTTC. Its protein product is CATSETTSAGSYNEQFF.

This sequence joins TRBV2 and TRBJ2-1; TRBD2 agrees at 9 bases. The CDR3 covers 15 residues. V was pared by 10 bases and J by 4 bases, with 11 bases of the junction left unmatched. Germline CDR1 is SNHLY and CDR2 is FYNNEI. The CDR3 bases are TGTGCCACTACCTTAGCGGGAGCTCGGTACAATGAGCAGTTCTTC. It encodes CATTLAGARYNEQFF.

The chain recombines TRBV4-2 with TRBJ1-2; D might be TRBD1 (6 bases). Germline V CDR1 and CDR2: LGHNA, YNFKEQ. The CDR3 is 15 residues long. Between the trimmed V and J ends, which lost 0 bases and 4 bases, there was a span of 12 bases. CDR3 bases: TGTGCCAGCAGCCAAGAGGGCCAGGGGATCTATGGCTACACCTTC. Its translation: CASSQEGQGIYGYTF.

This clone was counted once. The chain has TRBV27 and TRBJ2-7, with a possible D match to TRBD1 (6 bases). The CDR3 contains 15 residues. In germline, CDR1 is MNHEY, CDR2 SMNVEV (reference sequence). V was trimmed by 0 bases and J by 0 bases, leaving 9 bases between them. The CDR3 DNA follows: TGTGCCAGCAGTTTATCGGGGACATACTCCTACGAGCAGTACTTC. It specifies CASSLSGTYSYEQYF.

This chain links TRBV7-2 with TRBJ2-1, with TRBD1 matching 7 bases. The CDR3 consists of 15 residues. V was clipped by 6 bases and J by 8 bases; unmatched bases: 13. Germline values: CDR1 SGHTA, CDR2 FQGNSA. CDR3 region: CASRTRGHLVDEQFF. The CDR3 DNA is TGTGCCAGCAGGACGAGGGGGCACCTAGTCGATGAGCAGTTCTTC.

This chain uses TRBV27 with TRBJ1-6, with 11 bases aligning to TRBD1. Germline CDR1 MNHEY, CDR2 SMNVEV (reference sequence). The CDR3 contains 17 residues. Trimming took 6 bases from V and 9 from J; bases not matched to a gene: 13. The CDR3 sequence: CASRAIPTGTGGSPLHF. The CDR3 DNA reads TGTGCCAGCAGAGCCATCCCTACCGGGACAGGGGGTTCACCCCTCCACTTT.

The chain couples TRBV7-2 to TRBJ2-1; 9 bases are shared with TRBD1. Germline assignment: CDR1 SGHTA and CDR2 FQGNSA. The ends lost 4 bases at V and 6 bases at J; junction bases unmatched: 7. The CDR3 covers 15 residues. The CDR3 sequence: CASSWGTGFGNEQFF. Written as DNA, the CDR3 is TGTGCCAGCAGCTGGGGGACAGGGTTTGGCAATGAGCAGTTCTTC. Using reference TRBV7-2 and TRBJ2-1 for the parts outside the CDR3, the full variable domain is GAGVSQSPSNKVTEKGKDVELRCDPISGHTALYWYRQSLGQGLEFLIYFQGNSAPDKSGLPSDRFSAERTGGSVSTLTIQRTQQEDSAVYLCASSWGTGFGNEQFFGPGTRLTVL.

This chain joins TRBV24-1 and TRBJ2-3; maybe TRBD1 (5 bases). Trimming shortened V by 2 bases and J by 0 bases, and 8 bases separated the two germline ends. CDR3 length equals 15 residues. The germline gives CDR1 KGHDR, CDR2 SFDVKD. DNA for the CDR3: TGTGCCACCAGTGATTGGACAAGCAGCACAGATACGCAGTATTTT. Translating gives CATSDWTSSTDTQYF.

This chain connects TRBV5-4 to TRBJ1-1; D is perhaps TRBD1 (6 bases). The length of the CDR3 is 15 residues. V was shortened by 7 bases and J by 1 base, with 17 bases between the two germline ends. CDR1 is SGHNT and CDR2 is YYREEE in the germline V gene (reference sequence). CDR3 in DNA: TGTGCCAGCGGAACGCCTCAACAGGGGAACACTGAAGCTTTCTTT. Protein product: CASGTPQQGNTEAFF.

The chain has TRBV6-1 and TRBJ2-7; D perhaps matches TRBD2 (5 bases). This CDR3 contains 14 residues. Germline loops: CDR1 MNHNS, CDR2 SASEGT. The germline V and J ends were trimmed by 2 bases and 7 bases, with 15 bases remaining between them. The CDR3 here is CASSERTARGEQYF. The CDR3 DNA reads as TGTGCCAGCAGTGAAAGGACTGCCCGAGGGGAGCAGTACTTC.

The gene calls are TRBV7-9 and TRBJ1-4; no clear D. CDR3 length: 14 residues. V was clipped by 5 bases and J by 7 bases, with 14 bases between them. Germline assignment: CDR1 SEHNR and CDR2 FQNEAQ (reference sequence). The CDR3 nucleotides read TGTGCCAGCAGCCGGGAGGGTGGAGGTGAAAAACTGTTTTTT. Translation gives CASSREGGGEKLFF.